This T cell receptor beta chain emerged from a study of blood T cell repertoires in COVID-19. Turning to the study itself: PBMCs, B-cell-depleted T cells, or T cells were the source of the cDNA or gDNA that made up the material.

Profiled with immunoSEQ multiplex PCR; TCRdb holds only in-frame clones, not every one. The table lists about 360,000 clones, 80% to 90% of them singletons, with roughly 7.2% in the top ten. Trimming cost V 2 bases and J 8 bases; bases outside gene matches: 4. The CDR3 spans 13 residues. CDR1 is SNHLY, CDR2 FYNNEI, per germline. The clonotype comes from a woman in her fifties or sixties with COVID-19, enrolled during active disease. The rearrangement uses TRBV2 and TRBJ1-1; 8 positions match TRBD1. Sequencing was performed on peripheral blood. The CDR3 here is CASSEFGQGEAFF. The CDR3 region has the DNA TGTGCCAGCAGTGAATTCGGACAGGGCGAAGCTTTCTTT.